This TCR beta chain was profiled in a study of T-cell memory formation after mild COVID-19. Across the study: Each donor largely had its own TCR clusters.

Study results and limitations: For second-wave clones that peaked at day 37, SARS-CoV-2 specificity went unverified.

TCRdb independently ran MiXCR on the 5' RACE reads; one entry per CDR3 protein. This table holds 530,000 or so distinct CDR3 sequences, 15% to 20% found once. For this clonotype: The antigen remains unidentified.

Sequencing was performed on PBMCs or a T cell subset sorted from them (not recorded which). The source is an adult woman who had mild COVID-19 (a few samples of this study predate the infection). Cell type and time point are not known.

The CDR3: CASSRTAASTDTQYF. In DNA, the CDR3 is TGTGCCAGCAGTCGGACAGCCGCTAGCACAGATACGCAGTATTTT. The rearrangement links TRBV2 to TRBJ2-3, with a weak D call TRBD1 (6 bases). The CDR3 is made up of 15 amino acids. From germline, CDR1 is SNHLY and CDR2 FYNNEI. Trimming removed 5 bases from V and 0 bases from J, with 12 bases in between.